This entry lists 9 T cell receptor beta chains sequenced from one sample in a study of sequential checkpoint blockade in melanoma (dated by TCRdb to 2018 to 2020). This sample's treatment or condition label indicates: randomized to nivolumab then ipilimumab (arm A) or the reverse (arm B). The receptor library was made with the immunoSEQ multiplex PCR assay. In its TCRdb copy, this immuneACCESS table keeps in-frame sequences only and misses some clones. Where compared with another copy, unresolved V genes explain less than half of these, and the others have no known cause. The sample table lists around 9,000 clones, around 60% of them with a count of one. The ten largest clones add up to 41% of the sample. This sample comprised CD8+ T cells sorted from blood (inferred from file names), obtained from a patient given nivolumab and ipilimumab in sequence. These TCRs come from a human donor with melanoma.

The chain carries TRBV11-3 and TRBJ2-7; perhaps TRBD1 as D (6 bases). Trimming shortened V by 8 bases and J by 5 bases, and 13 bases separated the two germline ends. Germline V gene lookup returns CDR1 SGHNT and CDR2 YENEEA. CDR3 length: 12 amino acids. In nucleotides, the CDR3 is TGTGCCAGCTCCCAGGGGACCAACGAGCAGTACTTC. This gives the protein CASSQGTNEQYF.

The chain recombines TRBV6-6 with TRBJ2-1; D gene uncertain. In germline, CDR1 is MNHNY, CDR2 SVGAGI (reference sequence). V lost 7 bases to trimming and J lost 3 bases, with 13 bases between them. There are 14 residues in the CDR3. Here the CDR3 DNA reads TGTGCCAGCATGGAGCAACTGATCTACAATGAGCAGTTCTTC. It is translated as CASMEQLIYNEQFF.

The CDR3: CASSEASHYRIYGYTF. CDR3 bases: TGTGCCAGCAGTGAAGCCTCGCACTACAGGATCTATGGCTACACCTTC. The V and J genes are TRBV6-1 and TRBJ1-2, with a tentative D call TRBD1 (5 bases). V lost 0 bases, J lost 4 bases, and 15 bases lay in between. Germline CDR1 is MNHNS and CDR2 is SASEGT. The CDR3 consists of 16 residues.

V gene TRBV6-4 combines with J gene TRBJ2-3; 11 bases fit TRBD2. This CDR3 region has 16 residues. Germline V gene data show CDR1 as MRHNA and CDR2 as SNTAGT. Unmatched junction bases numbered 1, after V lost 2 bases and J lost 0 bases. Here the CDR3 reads CASSDLAGGSTDTQYF. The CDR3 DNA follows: TGTGCCAGCAGTGACCTAGCGGGGGGAAGCACAGATACGCAGTATTTT.

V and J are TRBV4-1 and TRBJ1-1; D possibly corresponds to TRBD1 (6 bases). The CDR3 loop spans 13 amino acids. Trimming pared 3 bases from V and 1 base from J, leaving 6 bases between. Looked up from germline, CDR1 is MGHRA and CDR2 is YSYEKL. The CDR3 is CASSQTGNTEAFF. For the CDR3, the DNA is TGCGCCAGCAGCCAGACAGGGAACACTGAAGCTTTCTTT.

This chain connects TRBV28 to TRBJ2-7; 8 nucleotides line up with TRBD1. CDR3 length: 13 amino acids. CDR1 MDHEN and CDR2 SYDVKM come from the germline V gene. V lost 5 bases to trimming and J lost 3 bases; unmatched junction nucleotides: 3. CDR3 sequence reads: CASSIGQGYEQYF. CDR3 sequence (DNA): TGTGCCAGCAGTATAGGACAGGGCTACGAGCAGTACTTC.

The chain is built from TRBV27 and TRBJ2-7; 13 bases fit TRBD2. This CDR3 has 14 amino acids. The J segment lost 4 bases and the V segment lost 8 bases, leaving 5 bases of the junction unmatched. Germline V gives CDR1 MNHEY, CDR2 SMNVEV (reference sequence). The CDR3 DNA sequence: TGTGCCAGCGGACTAGCGGGAGTTTTTTACGAGCAGTACTTC. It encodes CASGLAGVFYEQYF.

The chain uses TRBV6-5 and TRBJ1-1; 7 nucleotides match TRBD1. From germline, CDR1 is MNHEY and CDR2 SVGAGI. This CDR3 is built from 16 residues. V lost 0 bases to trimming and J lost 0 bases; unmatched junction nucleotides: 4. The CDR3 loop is CASSYSTGTVNTEAFF. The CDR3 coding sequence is TGTGCCAGCAGTTACTCTACCGGGACAGTGAACACTGAAGCTTTCTTT.

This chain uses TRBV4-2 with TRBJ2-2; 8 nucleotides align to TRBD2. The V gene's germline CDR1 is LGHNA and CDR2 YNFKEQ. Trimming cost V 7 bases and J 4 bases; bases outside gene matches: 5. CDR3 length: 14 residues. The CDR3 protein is CASISGTSTGELFF. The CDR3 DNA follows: TGTGCCAGCATTTCCGGGACTAGCACCGGGGAGCTGTTTTTT.